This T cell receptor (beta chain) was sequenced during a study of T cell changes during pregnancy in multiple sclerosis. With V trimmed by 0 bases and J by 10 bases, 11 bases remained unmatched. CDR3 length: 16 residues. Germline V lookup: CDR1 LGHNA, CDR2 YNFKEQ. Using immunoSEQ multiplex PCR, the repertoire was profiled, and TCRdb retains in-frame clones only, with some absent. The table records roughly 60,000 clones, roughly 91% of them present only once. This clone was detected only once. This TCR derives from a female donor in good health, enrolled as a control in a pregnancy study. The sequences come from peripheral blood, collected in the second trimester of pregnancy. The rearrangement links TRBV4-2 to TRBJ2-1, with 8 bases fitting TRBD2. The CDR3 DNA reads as TGTGCCAGCAGCCAAGATCTCGGGGGGGCAAGAAAAGAGCAGTTCTTC. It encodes CASSQDLGGARKEQFF.